Below, 22 T cell receptor beta chains from the same sample are listed, as sequenced in a study of cytomegalovirus exposure and HLA in healthy donors. PCR used 60 Vbeta primers and 13 Jbeta primers. Sequencing was performed with immunoSEQ multiplex PCR; in TCRdb, only in-frame clones are kept and a portion is missing. This repertoire includes tens of thousands of clones. The specimen was PBMCs. These receptors came from a woman aged 25 to 45 in good health and CMV-seropositive.

The genes are TRBV11-2 and TRBJ2-7; 7 bases map to TRBD1. The CDR3 has 16 residues. The J segment lost 2 bases and the V segment lost 5 bases, leaving 12 bases of the junction unmatched. Per the germline V gene, CDR1 is SGHAT and CDR2 is FQNNGV. The chain's CDR3 is CASSPIRRQGTYEQYF. The CDR3 DNA is TGTGCCAGCAGCCCGATTAGGAGACAGGGAACCTACGAGCAGTACTTC.

As to this clone: Distinct nucleotide sequences in the sample also encode this CDR3. The chain employs TRBV5-1 and TRBJ2-5, with 8 bases that match TRBD2. The CDR3 extends over 14 amino acids. With V trimmed by 1 base and J by 3 bases, 2 bases remained unmatched. Per germline, CDR1 SGHRS and CDR2 YFSETQ. Written as DNA, the CDR3 is TGCGCCAGCAGCTTGATACTAGCGGAAGAGACCCAGTACTTC. Its translation is CASSLILAEETQYF. The full variable domain, in which reference TRBV5-1 and TRBJ2-5 provide the parts outside the CDR3, is KAGVTQTPRYLIKTRGQQVTLSCSPISGHRSVSWYQQTPGQGLQFLFEYFSETQRNKGNFPGRFSGRQFSNSRSEMNVSTLELGDSALYLCASSLILAEETQYFGPGTRLLVL.

This rearrangement joins TRBV14 to TRBJ2-5; D may be TRBD1 (6 bases). Germline CDR1 is SGHDN and CDR2 is FVKESK. V was clipped by 1 base and J by 4 bases, with 10 bases between them. This CDR3 contains 14 residues. The CDR3 loop is CASSQAGVRETQYF. The CDR3 nucleotides read TGTGCCAGCAGCCAAGCAGGGGTCCGAGAGACCCAGTACTTC.

In DNA form, the CDR3 reads TGTGCCAGCAGTTCGACAGGGTCCTCTGGGGCCAACGTCCTGACTTTC. Translation: CASSSTGSSGANVLTF. The chain couples TRBV6-4 to TRBJ2-6, with 7 nucleotides matching TRBD1. The V gene end was trimmed by 5 bases and the J gene end by 0 bases; junction bases not matched to a gene: 4. The CDR3 has 16 residues. CDR1 and CDR2 (germline): MRHNA, SNTAGT.

The chain links TRBV6-5 to TRBJ2-2, with 8 bases aligning to TRBD1. The CDR3 consists of 13 residues. Germline V CDR1 and CDR2: MNHEY, SVGAGI. V was clipped by 5 bases and J by 6 bases; unmatched bases: 2. CDR3: CASSLDRAGELFF. As DNA, the CDR3 is TGTGCCAGCAGTCTGGACAGGGCCGGGGAGCTGTTTTTT.

This chain joins TRBV6-6 and TRBJ1-5; maybe TRBD1 (5 bases). There are 14 residues in the CDR3. Per the germline V gene, CDR1 is MNHNY and CDR2 is SVGAGI (reference sequence). Between the trimmed V and J ends, which lost 0 bases and 5 bases, there was a span of 8 bases. The CDR3 DNA follows: TGTGCCAGCAGTTACTCGGGGCCCGATCAGCCCCAGCATTTT. It codes for CASSYSGPDQPQHF.

V and J are TRBV4-1 and TRBJ2-1, with D maybe TRBD2 (5 bases). V lost 4 bases and J lost 2, with 9 bases in between. This CDR3 region has 14 residues. Looked up from germline, CDR1 is MGHRA and CDR2 is YSYEKL. The CDR3 sequence: CASSRGLAYNEQFF. In nucleotides, the CDR3 is TGCGCCAGCAGCCGAGGGTTGGCCTACAATGAGCAGTTCTTC.

J is TRBJ2-5 and V is TRBV18; D is unresolved. V was clipped by 5 bases and J by 2 bases, with 6 bases between them. This CDR3 is built from 12 residues. Germline V gene data show CDR1 as KGHSH and CDR2 as LQKENI. The CDR3 bases are TGTGCCAGCTCAGACTCTCAAGAGACCCAGTACTTC. Its protein is CASSDSQETQYF.

This chain connects TRBV7-2 to TRBJ2-5, with D perhaps TRBD1 (6 bases). The length of the CDR3 is 13 residues. Looked up from germline, CDR1 is SGHTA and CDR2 is FQGNSA. Trimming removed 5 bases from V and 2 bases from J, with 9 bases in between. The CDR3 nucleotides read TGTGCCAGCAGCCCAGGGGTACAAGAGACCCAGTACTTC. Protein product: CASSPGVQETQYF.

The chain recombines TRBV19 with TRBJ2-1; D is possibly TRBD1 (6 bases). The CDR3 has 13 amino acids. Germline V CDR1 and CDR2: LNHDA, SQIVND (reference sequence). V shed 9 bases and J shed 7 bases, with 16 bases lying between them. In nucleotides, the CDR3 is TGTGCCAGCTCCCCTCGGGACACGAATGAGCAGTTCTTC. Encoded protein: CASSPRDTNEQFF.

The chain combines TRBV19 with TRBJ1-6; no definite D call. The CDR3 totals 13 residues. Trimming took 2 bases from V and 10 from J, leaving 9 bases between them. CDR1 is LNHDA and CDR2 is SQIVND in the germline V gene (reference sequence). The CDR3 sequence: CASSIRGSSPLHF. CDR3 in DNA: TGTGCCAGTAGTATAAGAGGGAGCTCACCCCTCCACTTT. Combining the CDR3 with reference TRBV19 and TRBJ1-6 gives the whole variable domain DGGITQSPKYLFRKEGQNVTLSCEQNLNHDAMYWYRQDPGQGLRLIYYSQIVNDFQKGDIAEGYSVSREKKESFPLTVTSAQKNPTAFYLCASSIRGSSPLHFGNGTRLTVT.

The CDR3 spells CASSLVGGTYTNYGYTF. The CDR3 DNA follows: TGTGCCAGCAGCTTAGTAGGAGGGACTTATACTAACTATGGCTACACCTTC. The chain recombines TRBV11-2 with TRBJ1-2; a weak D match, TRBD1 (5 bases). CDR3 length equals 17 residues. The V end lost 1 base, the J end lost 0 bases, and 15 bases lay between the germline ends. CDR1 is SGHAT and CDR2 is FQNNGV in the germline V gene.

The CDR3 DNA follows: TGTGCCAGCAGTGCCTACAGGGTCCGGGAGACCCAGTACTTC. Translated: CASSAYRVRETQYF. V gene TRBV6-1 combines with J gene TRBJ2-5, with D perhaps TRBD1 (6 bases). The V end was cut by 4 bases, the J end by 5 bases, with 14 bases between. The CDR3 runs 14 residues. Germline values: CDR1 MNHNS, CDR2 SASEGT.

The chain carries TRBV6-1 and TRBJ2-6, with D unclear. Trimming pared 0 bases from V and 0 bases from J, leaving 3 bases between. The V gene's germline CDR1 is MNHNS and CDR2 SASEGT. CDR3 length equals 15 residues. The CDR3 bases are TGTGCCAGCAGTGAAGCCAACTCTGGGGCCAACGTCCTGACTTTC. Translated: CASSEANSGANVLTF.

The V gene is TRBV9, the J gene TRBJ2-1; D is ambiguous. Germline CDR1 and CDR2: SGDLS and YYNGEE. CDR3 length: 14 amino acids. Deletions cut 4 bases from V and 5 bases from J, with 13 bases between. CDR3: CASSSLSGDNEQFF. CDR3 nucleotides: TGTGCCAGCAGCTCCCTATCGGGTGACAATGAGCAGTTCTTC.

CDR3 sequence (DNA): TGTGCCAGCAGTTTAACTAGCACGAGCTACAATGAGCAGTTCTTC. It codes for CASSLTSTSYNEQFF. The chain joins TRBV9 to TRBJ2-1, with a possible D match to TRBD2 (6 bases). The CDR3 spans 15 residues. Germline assignment: CDR1 SGDLS and CDR2 YYNGEE. The V and J ends lost 5 bases and 3 bases respectively, with 15 bases between them.

The chain uses TRBV5-5 and TRBJ2-7, with 12 positions matching TRBD1. The CDR3 has 14 residues. Per germline, CDR1 SGHKS and CDR2 YYEKEE (reference sequence). The J segment lost 5 bases and the V segment lost 3 bases, leaving 3 bases of the junction unmatched. The DNA for the CDR3 is TGTGCCAGCAGCTGGGGACAGGGGGCGAACGAGCAGTACTTC. It is translated as CASSWGQGANEQYF.

This chain links TRBV12-5 with TRBJ1-1, with a tentative D call TRBD1 (5 bases). Trimming stripped 7 bases from V and 1 base from J, with 13 bases between. CDR1 is LGHNT, CDR2 FRNRAP, per germline. CDR3 length equals 14 residues. CDR3 DNA: TGTGCTAGTGCCCTTGACGGGGGGAACACTGAAGCTTTCTTT. Protein sequence: CASALDGGNTEAFF.

The CDR3 loop reads CASSSSGGAKNEQFF. The CDR3 DNA is TGTGCCAGTAGTTCTAGCGGGGGGGCGAAAAATGAGCAGTTCTTC. This rearrangement joins TRBV19 to TRBJ2-1; 12 nucleotides match TRBD2. CDR1 LNHDA and CDR2 SQIVND come from the germline V gene (reference sequence). With V trimmed by 5 bases and J by 7 bases, 6 bases remained unmatched. The CDR3 totals 15 residues.

The chain couples TRBV7-6 to TRBJ2-7; 13 bases map to TRBD2. This CDR3 has 17 residues. Looked up from germline, CDR1 is SGHVS and CDR2 is FNYEAQ. Trimming at V came to 1 base and at J to 2 bases, leaving 5 bases not matched to a gene. The CDR3 DNA is TGTGCCAGCAGCTTAGGGGAAGGGACTAGCGGGACCTACGAGCAGTACTTC. This gives the protein CASSLGEGTSGTYEQYF.

The chain recombines TRBV10-1 with TRBJ2-3; 9 bases line up with TRBD2. The trim removed 3 bases at V and 2 bases at J, leaving 6 bases unmatched. Looked up from germline, CDR1 is WNHNN and CDR2 is SYGVQD (reference sequence). CDR3 length: 16 amino acids. Here the CDR3 DNA reads TGCGCCAGCAGTGACCTCCTAGCGGGGAACACAGATACGCAGTATTTT. Residues: CASSDLLAGNTDTQYF.

This chain connects TRBV27 to TRBJ2-7, with 7 bases matching TRBD2. Germline V gene data show CDR1 as MNHEY and CDR2 as SMNVEV (reference sequence). The V and J ends lost 6 bases and 3 bases, in that order; junction bases with no gene match: 5. There are 13 residues in the CDR3. The CDR3 DNA reads as TGTGCCAGCAGCCTGAGCGGGAACTACGAGCAGTACTTC. It specifies CASSLSGNYEQYF.